This TCR beta chain was captured by sequencing in a study of vaccination and CD4 T cells after COVID-19 (dated 2022 in TCRdb). For the study in its entirety: Convalescent patients had a positive SARS-CoV-2 result on nasal swab PCR, and of these patients, some 10 had mild disease and one had severe disease. Participants received two doses of either the Pfizer-BioNTech BNT162b2 vaccine (n=8) or the Moderna mRNA-1273 vaccine (n=2). Post-vaccine blood samples were taken a median of roughly 72 days after the second vaccine dose, with a range of roughly 14 to 250 days. Six males and four females were included in the convalescent cohort, with two Hispanic individuals, seven Caucasians, two Asians and one multiracial person represented. Post-COVID blood samples were collected from convalescent patients a median of around 100 days after diagnosis, with a range of about 30 to 170 days. In roughly eleven COVID-19 convalescent patients and a handful of infection-naive healthy vaccine recipients, the spike-specific CD4+ TCR repertoire before mRNA vaccination was compared with the repertoire after mRNA vaccination. Overlapping spike peptide pools from SARS-CoV-2 and from the common cold coronaviruses HCoV-NL63, HCoV-OC43 and HCoV-229E were used as culture stimuli. In control cultures, a CEFX viral epitope pool was used as positive control, an HIV-1 Nef peptide pool was used as negative control, or no peptide was added. The paper's findings and limits, for the study overall: The median number of SARS-CoV-2-reactive clonotypes rose from around 22 after infection to 38 after vaccination, but the change was not significant. The study included relatively few convalescent patients and did not analyze early timepoints after natural infection. Nearly all vaccine-specific clones in convalescent patients (304 of 307) were mono-reactive for SARS-CoV-2 spike rather than cross-reactive with common cold coronaviruses. Among the post-vaccine SARS-CoV-2-reactive clones in convalescent patients, a median about 86% showed up only after vaccination, which suggests vaccine-specific priming.

Sequences WNHNN (CDR1) and SYGVQD (CDR2) are obtained from the germline V gene (reference sequence). Trimming accounts for 3 bases at V and 5 bases at J, while the number of junction bases matched to no gene is 6. Including the terminal cysteine and phenylalanine, the CDR3 comprises 14 residues. Left in the record is the CDR3 DNA by itself, 42 bases read in frame from the first base. This clonotype was observed a few times. Its antigen is unknown. Per-base quality was not reported, and no clone a single base away is much larger than it. The library relied on PCR. DNA from cultured CD4+ T cells underwent TCR sequencing with the Oncomine TCR Beta short-read assay at the Johns Hopkins FTIC core. The QIAamp micro DNA kit was used to extract genomic DNA from the cultured CD4+ T cells. The Oncomine TCR Beta libraries from cultured CD4+ T cells were pooled using unique dual indexes and then sequenced on an Illumina iSeq 100. For the original study's pipeline: Non-productive sequences were filtered out, and CDR3s that did not start with C, did not end with F or W, or were shorter than 7 amino acids were discarded. Antigen-specific clonotypes were identified using the MANAFEST web application through comparison of peptide-stimulated wells with reference and other culture wells. An FDR below 0.05, an odds ratio above 5, and a productive frequency above 0.1% in at least two of three replicate wells were required for clones to be considered positive. A clonotype was classed as cross-reactive if the clonotype showed significant expansion both in SARS-CoV-2 spike wells and in at least one common cold coronavirus spike condition. Levenshtein distances (stringdist) and unrooted phylogenetic trees (ape) in R version 3.6.1 were used to assess CDR3 homology. The public reads were run again by TCRdb, first through fastp at Q25 and then through MiXCR, and only productive beta chains were kept. Rows matching on CDR3 protein sequence are summarized as one entry with the most common DNA and genes. The V and J calls were not made by the authors but by TCRdb's processing. In this sample the table shows 20,000 to 25,000 distinct CDR3 sequences, approximately 50% of which occur a single time. Roughly 4.5% of the sample goes to the ten largest clones.

The intended sense of this specimen's treatment or condition label: approximately 10-day PBMC culture with coronavirus spike peptide pools or control peptides (ViraFEST assay). The ViraFEST assay was used in the study, in which antigen-specific T cells were expanded with peptide pools and expanded clonotypes were subsequently identified by TCR sequencing. The convalescent patients' positive SARS-CoV-2 PCR tests fell between March and December 2020, which was before the Alpha, Beta and Delta variants emerged in the United States. Each well held 2.2 million or so PBMCs cultured with approximately 9.2 ug/ml peptide pools in IMDM containing around 5% human AB serum and approximately 10 IU/ml IL-2. Half of the culture medium was replaced with fresh IL-2-containing medium on days 3 and 7. After 10 days of culture, CD4+ T cells were isolated by negative selection using the EasySep CD4+ T cell isolation kit. Ficoll-Paque Plus gradient centrifugation was used to isolate PBMCs from whole blood, and the isolated PBMCs were then either used fresh or cryopreserved at -140C. Culture conditions were generally each tested in triplicate wells.

Sequenced sample: CD4+ T cells from blood, cultured in vitro. The sequence was obtained from a human donor who had recovered from COVID-19. The V and J genes are TRBV10-1 and TRBJ2-5, and 7 junction bases match TRBD1. The DNA reads as follows: TGCGCCAGCAGTGATCCGGGACAGACGGAGACCCAGTACTTC. Translation gives CASSDPGQTETQYF.